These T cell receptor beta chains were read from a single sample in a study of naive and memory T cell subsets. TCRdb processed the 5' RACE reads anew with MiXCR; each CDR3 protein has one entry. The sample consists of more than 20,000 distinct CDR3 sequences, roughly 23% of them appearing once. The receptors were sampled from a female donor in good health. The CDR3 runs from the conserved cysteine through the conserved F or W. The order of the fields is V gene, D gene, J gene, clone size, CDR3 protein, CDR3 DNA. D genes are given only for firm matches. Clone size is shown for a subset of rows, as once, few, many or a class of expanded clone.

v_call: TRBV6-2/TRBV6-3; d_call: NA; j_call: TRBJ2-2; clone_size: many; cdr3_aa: CASRPHRDTGELFF; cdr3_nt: TGTGCCAGCAGGCCTCACAGGGACACCGGGGAGCTGTTTTTT
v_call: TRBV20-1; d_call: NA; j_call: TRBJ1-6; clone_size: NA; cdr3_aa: CSAGPGGRGSPLHF; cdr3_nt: TGCAGTGCTGGCCCCGGGGGGCGCGGATCACCCCTCCACTTT
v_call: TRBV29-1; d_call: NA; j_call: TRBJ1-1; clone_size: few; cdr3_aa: CSVVGPVTEAFF; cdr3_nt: TGCAGCGTTGTGGGGCCAGTTACTGAAGCTTTCTTT
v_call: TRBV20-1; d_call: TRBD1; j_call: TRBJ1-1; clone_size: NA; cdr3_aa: CSASPRGRVNTEAFF; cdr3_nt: TGCAGTGCTAGTCCCAGGGGGCGGGTGAACACTGAAGCTTTCTTT
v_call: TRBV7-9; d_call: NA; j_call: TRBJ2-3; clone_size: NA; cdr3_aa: CAIPRGGGTDTQYF; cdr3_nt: TGTGCCATCCCCCGGGGCGGAGGCACAGATACGCAGTATTTT
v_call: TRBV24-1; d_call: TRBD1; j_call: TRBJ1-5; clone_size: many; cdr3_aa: CATTEDRENQPQHF; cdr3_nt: TGTGCCACCACTGAGGACAGGGAGAATCAGCCCCAGCATTTT
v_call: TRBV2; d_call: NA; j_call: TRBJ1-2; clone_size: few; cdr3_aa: CASRGTVYGYTF; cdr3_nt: TGTGCCAGCAGGGGAACGGTCTATGGCTACACCTTC
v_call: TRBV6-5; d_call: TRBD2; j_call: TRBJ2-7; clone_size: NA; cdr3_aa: CASRPGLASEQYF; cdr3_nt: TGTGCCAGCAGACCGGGACTAGCTTCCGAGCAGTACTTC
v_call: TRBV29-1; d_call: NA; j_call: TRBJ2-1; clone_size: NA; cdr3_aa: CSVEDQGGHEQFF; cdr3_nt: TGCAGCGTTGAAGATCAGGGGGGGCATGAGCAGTTCTTC
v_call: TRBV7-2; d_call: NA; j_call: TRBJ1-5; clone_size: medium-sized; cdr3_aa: CASSLGPQTPQHF; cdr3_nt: TGTGCCAGCAGCTTAGGGCCCCAGACGCCCCAGCATTTT
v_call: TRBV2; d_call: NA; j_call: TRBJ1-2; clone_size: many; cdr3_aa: CASSDARVYGYTF; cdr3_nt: TGTGCCAGCAGTGATGCGAGAGTGTATGGCTACACCTTC
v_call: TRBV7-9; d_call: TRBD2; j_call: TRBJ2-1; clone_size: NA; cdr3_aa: CASSYSRTSPYNEQFF; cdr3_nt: TGTGCCAGCAGCTACTCGAGGACTAGCCCATACAATGAGCAGTTCTTC
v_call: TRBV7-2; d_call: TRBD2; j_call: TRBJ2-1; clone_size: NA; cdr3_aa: CASSLAGLASNEQFF; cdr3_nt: TGTGCCAGCAGCTTAGCCGGACTAGCGTCCAATGAGCAGTTCTTC
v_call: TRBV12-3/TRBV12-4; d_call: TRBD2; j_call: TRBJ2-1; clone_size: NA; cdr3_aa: CASSSSLAVPYNEQFF; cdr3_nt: TGTGCCAGCAGTTCCTCACTAGCGGTTCCCTACAATGAGCAGTTCTTC
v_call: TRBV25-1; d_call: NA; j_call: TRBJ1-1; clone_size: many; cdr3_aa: CASSRGGKTEAFF; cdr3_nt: TGTGCCAGCAGTCGGGGGGGGAAAACTGAAGCTTTCTTT
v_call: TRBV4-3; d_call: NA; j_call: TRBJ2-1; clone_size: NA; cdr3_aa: CASSQDRSFYNEQFF; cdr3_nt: TGCGCCAGCAGCCAAGATAGAAGCTTTTACAATGAGCAGTTCTTC
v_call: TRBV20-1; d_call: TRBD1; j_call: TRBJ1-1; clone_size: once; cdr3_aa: CSARDFWAGGLGTEAFF; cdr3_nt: TGCAGTGCTAGGGATTTTTGGGCAGGGGGCTTAGGGACTGAAGCTTTCTTT
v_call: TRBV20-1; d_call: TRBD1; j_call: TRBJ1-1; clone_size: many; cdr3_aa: CSPSGTGLNTEAFF; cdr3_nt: TGCAGTCCCAGTGGGACAGGGCTGAACACTGAAGCTTTCTTT
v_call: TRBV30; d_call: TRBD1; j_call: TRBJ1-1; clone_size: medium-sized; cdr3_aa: CAWSPPVPGGITEAFF; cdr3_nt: TGTGCCTGGAGCCCGCCCGTCCCAGGGGGGATCACTGAAGCTTTCTTT
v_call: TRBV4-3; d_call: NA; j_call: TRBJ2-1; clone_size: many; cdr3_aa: CASSQGPGTGEQFF; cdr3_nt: TGCGCCAGCAGCCAAGGCCCGGGTACCGGTGAGCAGTTCTTC
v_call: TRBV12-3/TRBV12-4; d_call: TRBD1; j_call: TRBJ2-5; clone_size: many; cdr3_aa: CASSTLTGTGREETQYF; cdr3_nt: TGTGCCAGCAGTACGCTAACCGGGACAGGGAGAGAAGAGACCCAGTACTTC
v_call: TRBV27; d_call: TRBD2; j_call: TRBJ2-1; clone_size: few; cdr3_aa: CASTGTSGSGLWNEQFF; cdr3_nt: TGTGCCAGCACCGGGACTAGCGGGAGTGGGCTGTGGAATGAGCAGTTCTTC
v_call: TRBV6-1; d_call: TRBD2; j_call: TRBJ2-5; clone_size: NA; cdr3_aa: CASSKIAGGQETQYF; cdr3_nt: TGTGCCAGCAGTAAAATAGCGGGGGGGCAAGAGACCCAGTACTTC
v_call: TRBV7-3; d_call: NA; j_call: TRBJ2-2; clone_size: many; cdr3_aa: CASSFRAGELFF; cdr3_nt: TGTGCCAGCAGCTTCAGGGCCGGGGAGCTGTTTTTT
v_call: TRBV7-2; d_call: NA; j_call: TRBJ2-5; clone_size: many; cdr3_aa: CASSLSLGETQYF; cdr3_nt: TGTGCCAGCAGCTTATCTCTGGGGGAGACCCAGTACTTC
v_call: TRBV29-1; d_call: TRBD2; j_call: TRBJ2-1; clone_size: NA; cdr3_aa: CSVELAGGPHEQFF; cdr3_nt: TGCAGCGTAGAGCTAGCGGGAGGGCCCCATGAGCAGTTCTTC
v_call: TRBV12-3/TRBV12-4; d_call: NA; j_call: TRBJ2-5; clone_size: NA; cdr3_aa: CASSLKATGWETQYF; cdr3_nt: TGTGCCAGCAGTTTAAAGGCCACAGGGTGGGAGACCCAGTACTTC
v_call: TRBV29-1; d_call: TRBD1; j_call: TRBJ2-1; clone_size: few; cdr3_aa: CSVASRQGLDVEQFF; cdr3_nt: TGCAGCGTCGCTTCCCGACAGGGGCTGGACGTTGAGCAGTTCTTC
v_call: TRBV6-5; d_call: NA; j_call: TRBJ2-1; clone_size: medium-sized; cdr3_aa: CASSYSIGEAYNEQFF; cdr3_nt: TGTGCCAGCAGTTACTCGATAGGGGAAGCCTACAATGAGCAGTTCTTC
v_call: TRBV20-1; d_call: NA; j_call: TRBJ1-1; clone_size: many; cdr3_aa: CSAVKLQGGTEAFF; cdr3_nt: TGCAGTGCCGTCAAATTACAGGGAGGTACTGAAGCTTTCTTT
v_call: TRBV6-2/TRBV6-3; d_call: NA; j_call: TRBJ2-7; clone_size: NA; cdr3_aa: CASSSPGGSYEQYF; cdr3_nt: TGTGCCAGCAGTTCCCCTGGGGGCTCCTACGAGCAGTACTTC
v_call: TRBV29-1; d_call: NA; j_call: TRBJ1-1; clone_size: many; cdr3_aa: CSVEAGGRDTEAFF; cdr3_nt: TGCAGCGTTGAAGCCGGAGGTAGGGACACTGAAGCTTTCTTT
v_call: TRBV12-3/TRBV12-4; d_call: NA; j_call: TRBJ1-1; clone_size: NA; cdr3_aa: CASSLGGHPAFF; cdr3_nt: TGTGCCAGCAGTTTAGGAGGACATCCAGCTTTCTTT
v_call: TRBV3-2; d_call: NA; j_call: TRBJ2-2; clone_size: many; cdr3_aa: CASSQGSGSLNTGELFF; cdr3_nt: TGTGCCAGCAGTCAAGGCTCAGGGAGTCTGAACACCGGGGAGCTGTTTTTT
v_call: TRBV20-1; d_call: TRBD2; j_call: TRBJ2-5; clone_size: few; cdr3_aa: CSARSSGRAQETQYF; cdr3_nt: TGCAGTGCTAGGTCTAGCGGGAGGGCCCAAGAGACCCAGTACTTC
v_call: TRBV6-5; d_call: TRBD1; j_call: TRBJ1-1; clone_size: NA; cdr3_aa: CASSYSTTGWTEAFF; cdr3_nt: TGTGCCAGCAGTTACTCCACGACAGGGTGGACTGAAGCTTTCTTT
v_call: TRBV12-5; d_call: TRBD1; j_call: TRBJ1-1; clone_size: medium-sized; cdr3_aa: CASGLVVGTGRTEAFF; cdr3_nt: TGTGCTAGTGGTTTGGTAGTGGGGACAGGGCGTACTGAAGCTTTCTTT